The rows below give T cell receptor beta chains drawn from one sample of a study of T cell responses to AZD1222 COVID-19 vaccine. Method: immunoSEQ multiplex PCR; TCRdb's copy keeps in-frame clones and lacks some. The data contain tens of thousands of clones, around nine tenths of them singletons. Sequenced material: peripheral blood, taken on day 0 of AZD1222 vaccination. The receptor source for this set is an adult in good health. Each CDR3 is given with its conserved first and last residue. A D gene is named only where the DNA matches it firmly. Clone size is shown for a subset of rows, as once, few, many or a class of expanded clone.

v_gene	abundance	d_gene	j_gene	len	CDR3aa	CDR3nt
TRBV7-2	-	TRBD1	TRBJ2-3	17	CASSLAPTGLTTDTQYF	TGTGCCAGCAGCTTAGCGCCGACAGGGTTAACCACAGATACGCAGTATTTT
TRBV15	-	TRBD1	TRBJ1-5	23	CATSRDSVWIDGSDRRKNQPQHF	TGTGCCACCAGCAGAGATAGTGTCTGGATCGACGGTTCGGACAGGAGAAAAAATCAGCCCCAGCATTTT
TRBV11-2	-	-	TRBJ1-6	14	CASSRAGNNSPLHF	TGTGCCAGCAGTAGAGCAGGGAACAATTCACCCCTCCACTTT
TRBV5-4	-	TRBD1	TRBJ1-1	15	CASSETGQGVTEAFF	TGTGCCAGCAGCGAGACGGGACAGGGGGTCACTGAAGCTTTCTTT
TRBV19	-	-	TRBJ2-2	15	CASSLSLTGRRELFF	TGTGCCAGTAGCCTATCCCTGACAGGGAGGCGGGAGCTGTTTTTT
TRBV19	-	-	TRBJ2-7	15	CASSISGVPTYEQYF	TGTGCCAGTAGTATATCGGGGGTACCTACCTACGAGCAGTACTTC
TRBV6-2/TRBV6-3	once	-	TRBJ2-1	12	CASSQRLNEQFF	TGTGCCAGCAGTCAAAGACTCAATGAGCAGTTCTTC
TRBV19	-	-	TRBJ2-7	14	CASSPTIHSGLGYF	TGTGCCAGTAGTCCGACGATCCATAGCGGTCTCGGGTACTTC
TRBV7-9	-	-	TRBJ1-4	18	CASSPTGGIFATNEKLFF	TGTGCCAGCAGCCCAACGGGGGGAATCTTTGCAACTAATGAAAAACTGTTTTTT
TRBV3-1/TRBV3-2	-	TRBD1	TRBJ2-3	15	CASSSPGQGADTQYF	TGTGCCAGCAGCTCGCCGGGACAGGGGGCAGATACGCAGTATTTT